The present TCR beta chain was sequenced within a study of shared clonotypes between healthy human individuals. The CDR3 length is 16 residues. Germline CDR1 and CDR2: SGHTA and FQGNSA. With 1 base removed from V and 5 bases from J, the gap between germline ends came to 14 bases. Generated by immunoSEQ multiplex PCR, the TCRdb table keeps only in-frame clones and is missing some. The repertoire holds some 2.3 million clones, with approximately 95% as singletons. The sequence was obtained from a man aged 18 to 29 in good health. Some clones in this sample may be carry-over from other donors' samples. This sequence joins TRBV7-2 and TRBJ2-2; D might be TRBD1 (5 bases). The sequenced sample consisted of naive CD4+ T cells from PBMCs. As for subset: CD45RA+ positively selected. CDR3 sequence (DNA): TGTGCCAGCAGCTTAGTGGCAGGGTTAAGGACCGGGGAGCTGTTTTTT. This codes for CASSLVAGLRTGELFF.